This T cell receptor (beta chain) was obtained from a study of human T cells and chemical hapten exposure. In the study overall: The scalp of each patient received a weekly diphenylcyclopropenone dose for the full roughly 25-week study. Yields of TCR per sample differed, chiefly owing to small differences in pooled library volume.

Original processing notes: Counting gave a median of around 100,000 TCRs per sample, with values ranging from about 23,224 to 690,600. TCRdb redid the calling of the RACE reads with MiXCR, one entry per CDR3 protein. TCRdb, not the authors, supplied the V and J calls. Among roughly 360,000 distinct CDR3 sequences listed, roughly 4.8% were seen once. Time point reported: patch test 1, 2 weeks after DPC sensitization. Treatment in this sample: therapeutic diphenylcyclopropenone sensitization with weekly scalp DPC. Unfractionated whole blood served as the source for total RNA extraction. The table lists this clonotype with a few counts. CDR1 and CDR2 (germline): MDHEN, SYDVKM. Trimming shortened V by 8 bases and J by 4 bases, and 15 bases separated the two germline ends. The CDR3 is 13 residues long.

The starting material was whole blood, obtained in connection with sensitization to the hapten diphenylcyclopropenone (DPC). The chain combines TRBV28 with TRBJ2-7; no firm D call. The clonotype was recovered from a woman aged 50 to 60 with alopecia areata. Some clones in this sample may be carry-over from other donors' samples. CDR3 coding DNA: TGTGCCAGCCAGACCCTTCAATCTTACGAGCAGTACTTC. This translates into CASQTLQSYEQYF. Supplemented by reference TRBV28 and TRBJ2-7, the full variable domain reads DVKVTQSSRYLVKRTGEKVFLECVQDMDHENMFWYRQDPGLGLRLIYFSYDVKMKEKGDIPEGYSVSREKKERFSLILESASTNQTSMYLCASQTLQSYEQYFGPGTRLTVT.